This T cell receptor (beta chain) was recovered during a study of T-cell reconstitution after alpha-beta-depleted transplantation in children. Preparation of the TCRbeta library used unique molecular identifiers. TCRdb analysed the PCR reads with MiXCR anew, one entry per CDR3 protein. The sample has more than 550,000 distinct CDR3 sequences, more than 9% seen once; the top ten hold less than 5%. This CDR3 is 18 amino acids long. The germline gives CDR1 SGHTA, CDR2 FQGTGA. Trimming cost V 1 base and J 6 bases; bases outside gene matches: 10. The sequenced sample was PBMCs from the stem cell graft donor, obtained from the stem cell graft. V gene TRBV7-3 combines with J gene TRBJ2-3; 13 bases agree with TRBD2. The source is a human donor who donated a stem cell graft to a child with acute myeloid leukemia. The chain's CDR3 is CASSLNPSTSGRSDTQYF. The CDR3 coding sequence is TGTGCCAGCAGCTTAAACCCTTCGACTAGCGGGAGGTCGGATACGCAGTATTTT.